This T cell receptor (beta chain) was recorded in a study of T-cell reconstitution after alpha-beta-depleted transplantation in children. General study findings and limits: The main origin of T-cell counts and diversity one year after transplant was newly produced T cells. Reportedly, only several hundred clones from non-depleted graft cells drove alpha-beta T-cell counts at about two months.

As for this clonotype: Antigen specificity is unknown.

Germline trimming cut 1 base from V and 1 base from J; bases unmatched to any gene: 4. Germline values: CDR1 SGHAT, CDR2 FQDESV (reference sequence). The CDR3 totals 18 residues. Library preparation (for TCRbeta) was performed with unique molecular identifiers. TCRdb called the PCR reads again in MiXCR, with one record for every CDR3 protein. The table shows a few hundred thousand distinct CDR3 sequences, with 10% to 15% occurring only once. The receptor was derived from a male patient aged 10 to 17 who had a stem cell transplant for acute myeloid leukemia, so the T cells may come from the graft donor. Sequences were derived from PBMCs, mostly from graft donor cells, sampled 360 days after TCRalphabeta/CD19-depleted stem cell transplant. J is TRBJ2-7 and V is TRBV11-1; 16 bases are a match to TRBD2. CDR3 sequence (DNA): TGTGCCAGCAGCTTAGGGGGACTAGCGGGAGGGGTGTCCTACGAGCAGTACTTC. Residues: CASSLGGLAGGVSYEQYF.